These 3 T cell receptor beta chains came from one sample sequenced in a study of T cells in narcolepsy. Only in-frame clones appear in the TCRdb table, and some are missing; sequencing was by immunoSEQ multiplex PCR. Here the sample spans 25,000 to 30,000 clones, about four fifths being singletons. The sample taken for sequencing was CD45RA- memory CD4+ T cells from PBMCs. These receptors were taken from a human donor with narcolepsy.

V usage is TRBV30 and J usage is TRBJ2-5; the D is unclear. CDR1 is GTSNPN and CDR2 is SVGIG in the germline V gene (reference sequence). Trimming left V 0 bases short and J 5 bases short, with 4 bases between. The CDR3 sequence is 11 residues long. CDR3 sequence reads: CAWSVRETQYF. Here the CDR3 DNA reads TGTGCCTGGAGTGTACGTGAGACCCAGTACTTC.

V gene TRBV6-5 combines with J gene TRBJ2-1; D may match TRBD1 or TRBD2 (5 bases each). The CDR3 runs 15 residues. V gave up 1 base and J gave up 6 bases, with 13 bases separating them. The germline V gene has CDR1 MNHEY and CDR2 SVGAGI. The CDR3, as DNA: TGTGCCAGCAGTTACTGGGGGTCCCTTAGCAATGAGCAGTTCTTC. Translation gives CASSYWGSLSNEQFF.

J is TRBJ1-1 and V is TRBV19; D is unclear. V lost 5 bases and J lost 1, with 20 bases in between. The CDR3 contains 17 residues. CDR1 LNHDA and CDR2 SQIVND come from the germline V gene (reference sequence). The CDR3 spells CASSPRGTSVRNTEAFF. CDR3 nucleotides: TGTGCCAGTAGTCCCCGCGGTACGTCGGTTCGGAACACTGAAGCTTTCTTT.